Listed below are T cell receptor beta chains from one sample, sequenced in a study of T cell repertoires in breast cancer. MiXCR, applied by TCRdb to the emulsion pairing reads, yields one record per CDR3 protein. The profile shows about 40,000 distinct CDR3 sequences, less than 55% of them singletons. The sequenced material came from CD8+ T cells. The source of these receptors is a pool of human donors with breast cancer or a healthy control (not recorded which). Each CDR3 is given with its conserved first and last residue. Each record gives: D gene, clone size, V gene, J gene, CDR3 protein, CDR3 DNA. D genes are given only for firm matches. Size is omitted from some rows. Given values are once, few, many or a class for expanded clones.

D: -; size: -; V: TRBV13; J: TRBJ2-1; CDR3: CASSQGASGYNEQFF; DNA: TGTGCCAGCAGCCAGGGGGCTAGCGGATACAATGAGCAGTTCTTC
D: -; size: -; V: TRBV15; J: TRBJ1-2; CDR3: CAARPGPNPNYGYTF; DNA: TGTGCCGCCAGACCGGGACCGAATCCTAACTATGGCTACACCTTC
D: -; size: once; V: TRBV12-3/TRBV12-4; J: TRBJ2-7; CDR3: CASSSAPRAEQYF; DNA: TGTGCCAGCAGTTCCGCCCCCCGCGCGGAGCAGTACTTC
D: -; size: -; V: TRBV5-1; J: TRBJ1-2; CDR3: CASCYRAGNLAFGTF; DNA: TGCGCCAGCTGCTACAGGGCAGGGAACCTCGCGTTTGGGACCTTC
D: TRBD1; size: few; V: TRBV7-9; J: TRBJ1-1; CDR3: CASSLPGQGKAEAFF; DNA: TGTGCCAGCAGCTTACCGGGACAGGGAAAGGCGGAAGCTTTCTTT
D: -; size: -; V: TRBV19; J: TRBJ2-1; CDR3: CASSKVGGGNEQSF; DNA: -
D: -; size: -; V: TRBV2; J: TRBJ1-5; CDR3: CASNIQGRGVGQPQHF; DNA: TGTGCCAGCAATATTCAGGGCAGGGGTGTAGGTCAGCCCCAGCATTTT
D: -; size: many; V: TRBV6-1; J: TRBJ1-6; CDR3: CASSIQEGDSPLHF; DNA: TGTGCCAGCAGTATACAGGAGGGAGATTCACCCCTCCACTTT
D: -; size: once; V: TRBV6-2/TRBV6-3; J: TRBJ1-5; CDR3: CASRWDGGNNQPQHF; DNA: TGTGCCAGCAGATGGGACGGGGGGAACAATCAGCCCCAGCATTTT
D: -; size: -; V: TRBV25-1; J: TRBJ2-6; CDR3: CASSGAPSSGANVLTF; DNA: TGTGCCAGCAGTGGAGCTCCTAGCTCTGGGGCCAACGTCCTGACTTTC
D: TRBD2; size: -; V: TRBV2; J: TRBJ2-7; CDR3: CASNALAGASYEQYF; DNA: TGTGCCAGCAACGCACTAGCGGGAGCCTCCTACGAGCAGTACTTC
D: TRBD2; size: -; V: TRBV5-1; J: TRBJ2-1; CDR3: CASSNIDSGRVFNEQFF; DNA: TGCGCCAGCAGCAATATCGATAGCGGGAGGGTTTTCAATGAGCAGTTCTTC
D: -; size: many; V: TRBV6-1; J: TRBJ1-2; CDR3: CASSDGPGPNYGYTF; DNA: TGTGCCAGCAGTGATGGGCCGGGCCCCAACTATGGCTACACCTTC
D: -; size: many; V: TRBV7-9; J: TRBJ1-5; CDR3: CASSFWENQPQHF; DNA: TGTGCCAGCAGCTTCTGGGAAAATCAGCCCCAGCATTTT
D: TRBD1; size: -; V: TRBV7-2; J: TRBJ2-7; CDR3: CASSFPTGTGGYEQYF; DNA: TGTGCCAGCAGCTTCCCTACCGGGACAGGGGGCTACGAGCAGTACTTC
D: -; size: -; V: TRBV5-4; J: TRBJ2-3; CDR3: CASSPMTLADTQYF; DNA: TGTGCCAGCAGCCCTATGACATTAGCGGATACGCAGTATTTT
D: -; size: many; V: TRBV6-1; J: TRBJ1-1; CDR3: CASSEYDDRTEAFF; DNA: TGTGCCAGCAGTGAATACGATGACAGGACTGAAGCTTTCTTT
D: TRBD1; size: few; V: TRBV6-1; J: TRBJ1-6; CDR3: CASRTGVGSPLHF; DNA: TGTGCCAGCCGGACAGGGGTGGGGTCACCCCTCCACTTT
D: -; size: many; V: TRBV28; J: TRBJ2-1; CDR3: CASSLRGEQFF; DNA: TGTGCCAGCAGTTTACGGGGAGAGCAGTTCTTC
D: -; size: -; V: TRBV7-2; J: TRBJ2-3; CDR3: CANSWRTDTQYF; DNA: TGTGCCAACAGCTGGCGGACAGATACGCAGTATTTT
D: -; size: many; V: TRBV6-1; J: TRBJ1-1; CDR3: CASRVRVKSAEAFF; DNA: TGTGCCAGCAGGGTCCGGGTAAAGTCGGCTGAAGCTTTCTTT